This entry lists 25 T cell receptor beta chains sequenced from one sample in a study of cytomegalovirus exposure and HLA in healthy donors. The PCR had 60 Vbeta and 13 Jbeta primers. Repertoires were generated with immunoSEQ multiplex PCR, while TCRdb's copy carries only in-frame clones and drops some. The sample has some 190,000 clones, about four fifths seen once; the top ten hold roughly 14%. Material: PBMCs. Source of these receptors: a woman aged 25-40 years in good health and CMV-seropositive.

The J gene is TRBJ2-7, the V gene TRBV28; possibly TRBD1 for D (8 bases). With 5 bases removed from V and 3 bases from J, the gap between germline ends came to 17 bases. Germline V gene lookup returns CDR1 MDHEN and CDR2 SYDVKM. The CDR3 covers 15 residues. The CDR3: CASSENRGGLYEQYF. The CDR3 nucleotides read TGTGCCAGCAGTGAAAACAGGGGGGGTCTCTACGAGCAGTACTTC.

This clone was observed a single time. The CDR3 DNA follows: TGTGCCAGCAGCTTCGGGACTAGCAAGCAGGATACGCAGTATTTT. This encodes CASSFGTSKQDTQYF. V gene TRBV7-3 combines with J gene TRBJ2-3; 9 positions agree with TRBD2. V was pared by 3 bases and J by 6 bases, with 7 bases of the junction left unmatched. This CDR3 is built from 15 residues. Germline V gene lookup returns CDR1 SGHTA and CDR2 FQGTGA.

The V call is TRBV10-3, the J call TRBJ2-1; TRBD1 matches 8 bases. V gave up 8 bases and J gave up 7 bases; unmatched junction bases: 7. This CDR3 is built from 13 residues. Germline V gene lookup returns CDR1 ENHRY and CDR2 SYGVKD. This CDR3 is CAISRTGINEQFF. The CDR3 DNA is TGTGCCATCTCCCGGACAGGGATAAATGAGCAGTTCTTC.

The chain combines TRBV5-1 with TRBJ2-7; 11 positions agree with TRBD2. V was clipped by 3 bases and J by 2 bases; unmatched bases: 4. The CDR3 extends over 15 amino acids. From germline, CDR1 is SGHRS and CDR2 YFSETQ. CDR3 loop: CASSSSGRSPYEQYF. The CDR3 DNA follows: TGCGCCAGCAGCTCTAGCGGGAGGTCTCCCTACGAGCAGTACTTC.

The chain carries TRBV19 and TRBJ2-7; 8 nucleotides align to TRBD1. CDR3 length: 13 residues. V lost 10 bases, J lost 2 bases, and 7 bases stayed unmatched. In germline, CDR1 is LNHDA, CDR2 SQIVND (reference sequence). In DNA form, the CDR3 reads TGTGCCACTCGACGGGGACAGGCCTACGAGCAGTACTTC. It translates to CATRRGQAYEQYF. The variable domain in full, with the rest retrieved from reference TRBV19 and TRBJ2-7, is DGGITQSPKYLFRKEGQNVTLSCEQNLNHDAMYWYRQDPGQGLRLIYYSQIVNDFQKGDIAEGYSVSREKKESFPLTVTSAQKNPTAFYLCATRRGQAYEQYFGPGTRLTVT.

V and J are TRBV2 and TRBJ2-2; a weak D match, TRBD2 (6 bases). Germline V lookup: CDR1 SNHLY, CDR2 FYNNEI. This CDR3 contains 14 residues. With 0 bases removed from V and 9 bases from J, the gap between germline ends came to 11 bases. The CDR3 nucleotides read TGTGCCAGCAGTGAAGCGCAGGGAGGAAGGGAGCTGTTTTTT. This gives the protein CASSEAQGGRELFF.

The rearrangement links TRBV11-3 to TRBJ2-1; TRBD2 matches at 14 bases. In germline, CDR1 is SGHNT, CDR2 YENEEA. The CDR3 loop spans 18 amino acids. J was trimmed by 0 bases and V by 4 bases; bases with no gene match: 5. Here the CDR3 reads CASSWGLAGASSYNEQFF. CDR3 nucleotide sequence: TGTGCCAGCAGCTGGGGACTAGCGGGGGCGAGCTCCTACAATGAGCAGTTCTTC.

The chain has TRBV15 and TRBJ2-1; D gene ambiguous. CDR1 and CDR2 (germline): LNHNV, YYDKDF (reference sequence). The CDR3 is made up of 13 amino acids. Trimming pared 1 base from V and 3 bases from J, leaving 4 bases between. CDR3 nucleotide sequence: TGTGCCACCAGCAGAGTTAGCTACAATGAGCAGTTCTTC. Encoded protein: CATSRVSYNEQFF.

The rearrangement joins TRBV7-2 to TRBJ2-5, with 9 positions matching TRBD1. Germline lookup yields CDR1 SGHTA and CDR2 FQGNSA. The V gene end was trimmed by 4 bases and the J gene end by 5 bases; junction bases not matched to a gene: 5. The CDR3 runs to 14 residues. DNA of the CDR3: TGTGCCAGCAGCTCCAACAGGGGGCAGGAGACCCAGTACTTC. Translating gives CASSSNRGQETQYF.

The genes are TRBV5-4 and TRBJ2-7; D perhaps matches TRBD1 (6 bases). Germline assignment: CDR1 SGHNT and CDR2 YYREEE (reference sequence). The V gene lost 0 bases and the J gene lost 6 bases, with 10 bases spanning the gap. The CDR3 is 13 amino acids. CDR3 residues: CASSLEQGFEQYF. The CDR3, as DNA: TGTGCCAGCAGCTTGGAACAGGGCTTCGAGCAGTACTTC.

Written as DNA, the CDR3 is TGCGCCAGCAGCTTGGGAGGAGATAATCAGCCCCAGCATTTT. This codes for CASSLGGDNQPQHF. J is TRBJ1-5 and V is TRBV5-1, with D hard to call. The CDR3 sequence is 14 residues long. Germline loops: CDR1 SGHRS, CDR2 YFSETQ. The ends were cut back, 0 bases at V and 4 bases at J, with 8 bases in the middle. Full variable domain (outside the CDR3, taken from reference TRBV5-1 and TRBJ1-5): KAGVTQTPRYLIKTRGQQVTLSCSPISGHRSVSWYQQTPGQGLQFLFEYFSETQRNKGNFPGRFSGRQFSNSRSEMNVSTLELGDSALYLCASSLGGDNQPQHFGDGTRLSIL.

The gene calls are TRBV29-1 and TRBJ2-1; D perhaps matches TRBD2 (5 bases). The V gene lost 5 bases and the J gene lost 2 bases, with 10 bases spanning the gap. Looked up from germline, CDR1 is SQVTM and CDR2 is ANQGSEA. The CDR3 runs 13 residues. The CDR3 sequence: CSVFGVTYNEQFF. CDR3 DNA sequence: TGCAGCGTTTTCGGGGTAACCTACAATGAGCAGTTCTTC.

The chain carries TRBV30 and TRBJ1-3; TRBD1 might be the D (6 bases). Germline V gene data show CDR1 as GTSNPN and CDR2 as SVGIG (reference sequence). The CDR3 has 14 amino acids. V lost 5 bases to trimming and J lost 2 bases, with 13 bases between them. The CDR3 here is CAWGGGGAGNTIYF. The DNA of the CDR3 is TGTGCCTGGGGTGGAGGGGGGGCTGGAAACACCATATATTTT. The full variable domain, rest sourced from reference TRBV30 and TRBJ1-3, is SQTIHQWPATLVQPVGSPLSLECTVEGTSNPNLYWYRQAAGRGLQLLFYSVGIGQISSEVPQNLSASRPQDRQFILSSKKLLLSDSGFYLCAWGGGGAGNTIYFGEGSWLTVV.

The chain has TRBV10-3 and TRBJ2-7, with D unresolved. The V end was cut by 4 bases, the J end by 2 bases, with 6 bases between. Per the germline V gene, CDR1 is ENHRY and CDR2 is SYGVKD. The CDR3 is 12 amino acids. CDR3 coding DNA: TGTGCCATCAGTGGAGGAACCTACGAGCAGTACTTC. Protein product: CAISGGTYEQYF.

The V call is TRBV2, the J call TRBJ2-2, with D possibly TRBD1 on 6 matching bases. The CDR3 sequence is 14 residues long. Trimming took 10 bases from V and 0 from J, leaving 12 bases between them. CDR1 SNHLY and CDR2 FYNNEI come from the germline V gene. CDR3 loop: CATADSSNTGELFF. In nucleotides, the CDR3 is TGTGCCACCGCGGACAGTTCGAACACCGGGGAGCTGTTTTTT.

The chain uses TRBV5-1 and TRBJ2-7; the D is unclear. Germline V CDR1 and CDR2: SGHRS, YFSETQ. V lost 0 bases to trimming and J lost 0 bases, with 7 bases between them. The length of the CDR3 is 14 residues. CDR3 in amino acids: CASSLEFYSYEQYF. The CDR3 DNA reads TGCGCCAGCAGCTTGGAATTCTACTCCTACGAGCAGTACTTC. Using reference TRBV5-1 and TRBJ2-7 for the parts outside the CDR3, the full variable domain is KAGVTQTPRYLIKTRGQQVTLSCSPISGHRSVSWYQQTPGQGLQFLFEYFSETQRNKGNFPGRFSGRQFSNSRSEMNVSTLELGDSALYLCASSLEFYSYEQYFGPGTRLTVT.

The CDR3 DNA reads TGTGCCACCAGCAGAGGGACAGATTCTCAAGAGACCCAGTACTTC. As protein: CATSRGTDSQETQYF. This chain links TRBV15 with TRBJ2-5; D is possibly TRBD1 (6 bases). Germline loops: CDR1 LNHNV, CDR2 YYDKDF (reference sequence). The V and J ends lost 1 base and 2 bases respectively, with 11 bases between them. The CDR3 sequence is 15 residues long.

The V and J genes are TRBV4-1 and TRBJ2-3; a weak D match, TRBD2 (5 bases). Germline-derived CDR1 and CDR2 are MGHRA and YSYEKL. The CDR3 length is 17 residues. With 0 bases removed from V and 8 bases from J, the gap between germline ends came to 21 bases. The CDR3 spells CASSQEWDTRLGGTQYF. The CDR3 DNA reads as TGCGCCAGCAGCCAAGAATGGGATACCAGGTTAGGAGGTACGCAGTATTTT.

This chain links TRBV4-3 with TRBJ2-7, with D perhaps TRBD1 (5 bases). The CDR3 totals 15 residues. V was shortened by 4 bases and J by 6 bases, with 19 bases between the two germline ends. CDR1 is LGHNA, CDR2 YSLEER, per germline. CDR3 sequence (DNA): TGCGCCAGCAGCCTGACAGTGGCAGGACCTGTCGAGCAGTACTTC. Encoded protein: CASSLTVAGPVEQYF.

This chain connects TRBV18 to TRBJ2-7, with a possible D match to TRBD2 (6 bases). Looked up from germline, CDR1 is KGHSH and CDR2 is LQKENI. The CDR3 spans 14 residues. V lost 5 bases, J lost 2 bases, and 13 bases lay in between. CDR3 in amino acids: CASSSGTDPYEQYF. DNA of the CDR3: TGTGCCAGCTCATCCGGGACTGACCCCTACGAGCAGTACTTC.

V is TRBV30 and J is TRBJ1-2; D is possibly TRBD1 (5 bases). Between the trimmed V and J ends, which lost 2 bases and 6 bases, there was a span of 10 bases. The CDR3 loop spans 12 amino acids. CDR1 and CDR2 (germline): GTSNPN, SVGIG (reference sequence). Written as DNA, the CDR3 is TGTGCCTGGAGTTCCACGACAGATGGCTACACCTTC. Translation gives CAWSSTTDGYTF.

The chain has TRBV5-1 and TRBJ2-7; maybe TRBD2 (5 bases). The V gene lost 0 bases and the J gene lost 5 bases, with 15 bases spanning the gap. Germline CDR1 and CDR2: SGHRS and YFSETQ. This CDR3 has 15 residues. The CDR3 DNA reads as TGCGCCAGCAGCTTGGGAGGGAGAGGTAGGAACGAGCAGTACTTC. It is translated as CASSLGGRGRNEQYF. Full variable domain (missing parts from reference TRBV5-1 and TRBJ2-7): KAGVTQTPRYLIKTRGQQVTLSCSPISGHRSVSWYQQTPGQGLQFLFEYFSETQRNKGNFPGRFSGRQFSNSRSEMNVSTLELGDSALYLCASSLGGRGRNEQYFGPGTRLTVT.

This chain links TRBV7-6 with TRBJ1-6, with TRBD1 matching over 9 bases. Germline CDR1 and CDR2: SGHVS and FNYEAQ. V lost 5 bases and J lost 6; bases outside the gene matches: 5. This CDR3 has 15 amino acids. For the CDR3, the DNA is TGTGCCAGCAGCACGTCGGGACAGGGTAATTCACCCCTCCACTTT. It translates to CASSTSGQGNSPLHF.

Regarding this clone: One end of the junction varies from germline; a read error may be responsible. The chain has TRBV4-1 and TRBJ2-3, with TRBD2 matching 10 bases. The CDR3 consists of 15 residues. Germline V gene sequence: CDR1 MGHRA, CDR2 YSYEKL. This chain's CDR3 is CASSPLAGETDTQCF. CDR3 coding DNA: TGCGCCAGCAGCCCTCTAGCGGGGGAGACAGATACGCAGTGTTTT.

J is TRBJ1-3 and V is TRBV15; D unclear. The V end was cut by 2 bases, the J end by 8 bases, with 7 bases between. The CDR3 length is 12 residues. Germline CDR1 is LNHNV and CDR2 is YYDKDF (reference sequence). CDR3 nucleotides: TGTGCCACCAGCAGATCGGGAGACACCATATATTTT. The encoded protein is CATSRSGDTIYF.